This T cell receptor (beta chain) was retrieved from a study of cytomegalovirus exposure and HLA in healthy donors. Germline CDR1 reads SGHRS; CDR2 reads YFSETQ. The CDR3 covers 14 residues. The ends were cut back, 2 bases at V and 6 bases at J, with 14 bases in the middle. Study-level points and caveats: When a later analysis compared HLA-associated TCR beta chains with equally common others, the HLA-associated chains turned out to be more clonally expanded and to have lower generation probabilities.

As regards this clone: As yet, its antigen is unknown.

Healthy bone marrow donors supplied every sample. Amplification used 60 Vbeta primers and 13 Jbeta primers. Data came from immunoSEQ multiplex PCR; TCRdb stores just in-frame clones and leaves some out. The listing records 200,000 or so clones. The rearrangement uses TRBV5-1 and TRBJ1-1; tentative D call: TRBD1 (5 bases). The sequencing sample was made of PBMCs. This sequence originates from a boy between 10 and 17 years old in good health and CMV-seronegative. The CDR3 nucleotides are TGCGCCAGCAGCTTTGGGGGGGAAGTTTCTGAAGCTTTCTTT. It specifies CASSFGGEVSEAFF.